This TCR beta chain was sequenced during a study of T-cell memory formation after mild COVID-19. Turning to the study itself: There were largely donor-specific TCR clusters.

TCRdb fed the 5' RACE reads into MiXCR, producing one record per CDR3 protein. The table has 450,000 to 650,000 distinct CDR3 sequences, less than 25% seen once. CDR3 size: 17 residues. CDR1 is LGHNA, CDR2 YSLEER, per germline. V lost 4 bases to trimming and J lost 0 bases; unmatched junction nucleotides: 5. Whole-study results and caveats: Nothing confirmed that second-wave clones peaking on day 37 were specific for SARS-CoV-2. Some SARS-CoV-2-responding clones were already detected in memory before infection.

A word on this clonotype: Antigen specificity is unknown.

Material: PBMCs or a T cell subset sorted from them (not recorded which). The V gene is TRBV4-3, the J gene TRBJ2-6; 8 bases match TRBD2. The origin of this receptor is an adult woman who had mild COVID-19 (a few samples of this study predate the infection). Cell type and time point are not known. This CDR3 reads CASSPLAGGSGANVLTF. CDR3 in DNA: TGCGCCAGCAGCCCACTCGCGGGAGGCTCTGGGGCCAACGTCCTGACTTTC.